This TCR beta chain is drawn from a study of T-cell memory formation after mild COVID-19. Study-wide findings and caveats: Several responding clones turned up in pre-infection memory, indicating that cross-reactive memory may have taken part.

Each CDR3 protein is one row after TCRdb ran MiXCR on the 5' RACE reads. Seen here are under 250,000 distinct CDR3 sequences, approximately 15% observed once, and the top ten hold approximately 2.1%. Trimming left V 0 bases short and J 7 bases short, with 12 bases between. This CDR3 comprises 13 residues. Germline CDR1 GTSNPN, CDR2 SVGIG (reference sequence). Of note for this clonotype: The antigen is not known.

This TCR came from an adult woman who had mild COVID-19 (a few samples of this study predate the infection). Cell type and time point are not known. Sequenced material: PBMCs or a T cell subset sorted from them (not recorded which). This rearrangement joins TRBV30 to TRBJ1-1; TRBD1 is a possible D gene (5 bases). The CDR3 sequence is CAWSVQMGGEAFF. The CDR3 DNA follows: TGTGCCTGGAGTGTACAAATGGGGGGTGAAGCTTTCTTT. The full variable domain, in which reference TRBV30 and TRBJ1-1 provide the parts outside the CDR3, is SQTIHQWPATLVQPVGSPLSLECTVEGTSNPNLYWYRQAAGRGLQLLFYSVGIGQISSEVPQNLSASRPQDRQFILSSKKLLLSDSGFYLCAWSVQMGGEAFFGQGTRLTVV.